The next 25 T cell receptor beta chains were all read from a single sample in a study of T-cell reconstitution after alpha-beta-depleted transplantation in children. The TCRbeta library was prepared with unique molecular identifiers. TCRdb itself ran the PCR reads through MiXCR, one entry per CDR3 protein. Of a few hundred thousand distinct CDR3 sequences in the sample, 20% to 30% are singletons; the top ten hold 4.5% to 5.5%. The source material was PBMCs, mostly from graft donor cells, sampled 360 days after TCRalphabeta/CD19-depleted stem cell transplant. The receptors were sampled from a female patient between 2 and 15 years old who had a stem cell transplant for congenital amegakaryocytic thrombocytopenia, so the T cells may come from the graft donor.

The J gene is TRBJ2-7, the V gene TRBV10-2, with D uncertain. The V end was cut by 4 bases, the J end by 2 bases, with 9 bases between. Germline CDR1 and CDR2: WSHSY and SAAADI. The CDR3 contains 13 residues. CDR3 DNA sequence: TGCGCCAGCAGTGTACAGCTAACCTACGAGCAGTACTTC. Amino acids: CASSVQLTYEQYF.

This sequence joins TRBV15 and TRBJ1-4, with a tentative D call TRBD1 (5 bases). The CDR3 runs to 16 residues. From germline, CDR1 is LNHNV and CDR2 YYDKDF (reference sequence). Trimming cost V 4 bases and J 2 bases, with 14 bases left between them. The CDR3, as DNA: TGTGCCACCAGCATGTATAGGGGCGTCACTAATGAAAAACTGTTTTTT. It is translated as CATSMYRGVTNEKLFF.

A few counts support this clonotype. This sequence joins TRBV20-1 and TRBJ2-5; 10 bases line up with TRBD1. Trimming removed 3 bases from V and 3 bases from J; junction bases left unmatched: 1. The CDR3 is 13 residues long. Germline V gene lookup returns CDR1 DFQATT and CDR2 SNEGSKA (reference sequence). The CDR3 DNA sequence: TGCAGTGCTAGCGGGACAGGGGAAGAGACCCAGTACTTC. Translation: CSASGTGEETQYF.

The chain uses TRBV20-1 and TRBJ1-4; D is unresolved. The CDR3 has 16 amino acids. Trimming shortened V by 0 bases and J by 0 bases, and 11 bases separated the two germline ends. Germline V gives CDR1 DFQATT, CDR2 SNEGSKA (reference sequence). This CDR3 is CSARDSGLATNEKLFF. As DNA, the CDR3 is TGCAGTGCTAGAGATAGCGGACTTGCAACTAATGAAAAACTGTTTTTT.

The V gene is TRBV11-2, the J gene TRBJ2-6; maybe TRBD2 (5 bases). V dropped 3 bases and J dropped 0 bases, with 21 bases sitting between them. Germline V CDR1 and CDR2: SGHAT, FQNNGV. This CDR3 has 20 amino acids. The CDR3 reads CASSFWPRASPFSGANVLTF. In DNA form, the CDR3 reads TGTGCCAGCAGCTTTTGGCCGCGGGCCAGTCCGTTCTCTGGGGCCAACGTCCTGACTTTC.

This clonotype was observed a handful of times. The V and J genes are TRBV20-1 and TRBJ1-6, with TRBD1 as a possible D gene (6 bases). Trimming removed 3 bases at V and 7 bases at J, with 16 bases between. The CDR3 contains 15 residues. CDR1 DFQATT and CDR2 SNEGSKA come from the germline V gene (reference sequence). CDR3 sequence: CSARLGGAPNSPLHF. The CDR3 bases are TGCAGTGCTAGGCTTGGGGGGGCGCCCAATTCACCCCTCCACTTT.

V gene TRBV23-1 combines with J gene TRBJ2-2, with D uncertain. TRBV23-1 is an ORF, and what it does is uncertain. With 2 bases removed from V and 3 bases from J, the gap between germline ends came to 10 bases. The CDR3 runs 15 residues. Here the CDR3 reads CASSQLRGDTGELFF. Here the CDR3 DNA reads TGCGCCAGCAGTCAACTGAGAGGAGACACCGGGGAGCTGTTTTTT.

A few counts support this clonotype. The chain carries TRBV27 and TRBJ2-2; D is unclear. Germline CDR1 is MNHEY and CDR2 is SMNVEV (reference sequence). The V end lost 2 bases, the J end lost 8 bases, and 12 bases lay between the germline ends. This CDR3 has 14 amino acids. The CDR3 reads CASSLDRQVGELFF. In DNA form, the CDR3 reads TGTGCCAGCAGTTTAGACCGACAAGTTGGGGAGCTGTTTTTT.

J is TRBJ2-5 and V is TRBV18; unclear D gene. CDR1 and CDR2 from the germline V gene are KGHSH and LQKENI. The CDR3 runs to 13 residues. Trimming left V 5 bases short and J 5 bases short, with 12 bases between. The CDR3 is CASSKSPLETQYF. CDR3 DNA: TGTGCCAGCTCAAAATCACCATTGGAGACCCAGTACTTC.

This chain links TRBV4-1 with TRBJ1-4, with D hard to call. Deletions cut 1 base from V and 4 bases from J, with 10 bases between. The CDR3 consists of 15 residues. Germline CDR1 is MGHRA and CDR2 is YSYEKL. CDR3 amino acids: CASSQVGVGNEKLFF. CDR3 DNA: TGCGCCAGCAGCCAAGTGGGAGTTGGTAATGAAAAACTGTTTTTT.

This clonotype was counted ten times or more. V usage is TRBV24-1 and J usage is TRBJ2-1, with 14 bases that match TRBD2. The V gene's germline CDR1 is KGHDR and CDR2 SFDVKD. V shed 4 bases, J shed 10 bases, and the junction held 8 bases outside the gene matches. The CDR3 spans 16 residues. CDR3 sequence: CATSETTSGRAREQFF. The DNA of the CDR3 is TGTGCCACCAGTGAAACGACTAGCGGGAGGGCGCGCGAGCAGTTCTTC.

The chain has TRBV7-2 and TRBJ2-3; 7 positions match TRBD2. The J segment lost 1 base and the V segment lost 2 bases, leaving 12 bases of the junction unmatched. This CDR3 has 18 amino acids. The germline V gene has CDR1 SGHTA and CDR2 FQGNSA. This CDR3 is CASSLIWGRARRTDTQYF. The CDR3 nucleotides are TGTGCCAGCAGCTTAATATGGGGGAGGGCCAGACGCACAGATACGCAGTATTTT.

This sequence joins TRBV11-1 and TRBJ2-1; D is possibly TRBD1 or TRBD2 (5 bases each). Trimming stripped 5 bases from V and 3 bases from J, with 26 bases between. Germline CDR1 SGHAT, CDR2 FQDESV (reference sequence). CDR3 length: 19 residues. Here the CDR3 DNA reads TGTGCCAGCAGCCTTATCGTGTCCGAGGGTATAGGGGACTACAATGAGCAGTTCTTC. This encodes CASSLIVSEGIGDYNEQFF.

In its sample, this clonotype was seen a few times. The rearrangement links TRBV12-3 or TRBV12-4 to TRBJ2-2; 8 nucleotides line up with TRBD1. The V gene end was trimmed by 8 bases and the J gene end by 7 bases; junction bases not matched to a gene: 6. There are 13 residues in the CDR3. CDR3 DNA: TGTGCCAGCCGACAGGGGTTCGGCGGGGAGCTGTTTTTT. Residues: CASRQGFGGELFF.

This clonotype was observed a few times. V gene TRBV29-1 combines with J gene TRBJ2-1; TRBD2 might be the D (5 bases). The V and J ends lost 7 bases and 7 bases respectively, with 20 bases between them. The germline V gene has CDR1 SQVTM and CDR2 ANQGSEA. CDR3 length: 14 residues. The CDR3 nucleotides read TGCAGCGAAGAAGCGCTGAATACGGGGAATGAGCAGTTCTTC. Amino acids: CSEEALNTGNEQFF.

The genes are TRBV25-1 and TRBJ2-7; D may correspond to TRBD1 or TRBD2 (5 bases each). The CDR3 loop spans 15 amino acids. Germline assignment: CDR1 MGHDK and CDR2 SYGVNS. Trimming cost V 1 base and J 3 bases, with 13 bases left between them. CDR3 nucleotides: TGTGCCAGCAGTGAATCGGGGACGGGCCTCTACGAGCAGTACTTC. Translation: CASSESGTGLYEQYF.

This clonotype was detected only a few times. The chain recombines TRBV5-6 with TRBJ2-3, with TRBD2 identical over 10 bases. V trimming: 3 bases; J trimming: 0 bases; junction bases outside the gene matches: 13. CDR1 and CDR2 from the germline V gene are SGHDT and YYEEEE. The CDR3 loop spans 19 amino acids. Here the CDR3 reads CASSSPAQRGGPSTDTQYF. In nucleotides, the CDR3 is TGTGCCAGCAGCTCCCCCGCCCAGCGGGGGGGCCCAAGCACAGATACGCAGTATTTT.

CDR3 nucleotide sequence: TGTGCCAGCAGTACAGGGGCGATTTACACAGATACGCAGTATTTT. Encoded protein: CASSTGAIYTDTQYF. The chain uses TRBV28 and TRBJ2-3, with 7 bases matching TRBD1. CDR1 is MDHEN and CDR2 is SYDVKM in the germline V gene. The CDR3 sequence is 15 residues long. With 5 bases clipped from V and 2 bases from J, the junction kept 7 bases outside the gene matches. Full variable domain (outside the CDR3, taken from reference TRBV28 and TRBJ2-3): DVKVTQSSRYLVKRTGEKVFLECVQDMDHENMFWYRQDPGLGLRLIYFSYDVKMKEKGDIPEGYSVSREKKERFSLILESASTNQTSMYLCASSTGAIYTDTQYFGPGTRLTVL.

A few counts support this clonotype. V usage is TRBV28 and J usage is TRBJ2-5; D gene unclear. There are 14 residues in the CDR3. CDR1 and CDR2 from the germline V gene are MDHEN and SYDVKM. V lost 1 base, J lost 5 bases, and 11 bases lay in between. The CDR3 here is CASSLFGRGETQYF. CDR3 DNA sequence: TGTGCCAGCAGTTTATTTGGTCGTGGGGAGACCCAGTACTTC.

The chain employs TRBV3-1 and TRBJ2-1; 9 nucleotides align to TRBD2. CDR3 length: 15 amino acids. V shed 1 base and J 6 bases; nucleotides not matched to a gene: 4. The germline V gene encodes CDR1 LGHDT and CDR2 YNNKEL (reference sequence). In DNA, the CDR3 is TGTGCCAGCAGCCAAGGTGCTAGCGGGGTCAATGAGCAGTTCTTC. Protein: CASSQGASGVNEQFF.

This clonotype turned up a few times. The chain combines TRBV5-1 with TRBJ2-1; a possible D gene is TRBD1 (6 bases). The CDR3 contains 15 residues. Germline CDR1 reads SGHRS; CDR2 reads YFSETQ. The germline V and J ends were trimmed by 3 bases and 4 bases, with 14 bases remaining between them. The CDR3 nucleotides read TGCGCCAGCAGCTCGGGACAACCGTCATACAATGAGCAGTTCTTC. Translating gives CASSSGQPSYNEQFF.

There are many counts of this clonotype. The chain uses TRBV4-3 and TRBJ2-1; 8 bases match TRBD2. After removal of 2 bases from V and 5 bases from J, the junction contained 8 bases not matched to a gene. Per the germline V gene, CDR1 is LGHNA and CDR2 is YSLEER. CDR3 size: 16 residues. The CDR3 loop is CASSQKPAGVNNEQFF. CDR3 DNA sequence: TGCGCCAGCAGCCAAAAACCAGCGGGAGTTAACAATGAGCAGTTCTTC.

For the CDR3, the DNA is TGTGCCAGCAGTTTTATTCGGCAAGAGACCCAGTACTTC. It codes for CASSFIRQETQYF. The chain is built from TRBV28 and TRBJ2-5; no reliable D call. The V gene lost 3 bases and the J gene lost 2 bases, with 7 bases spanning the gap. Germline lookup yields CDR1 MDHEN and CDR2 SYDVKM. The CDR3 covers 13 residues. Combining the CDR3 with reference TRBV28 and TRBJ2-5 gives the whole variable domain DVKVTQSSRYLVKRTGEKVFLECVQDMDHENMFWYRQDPGLGLRLIYFSYDVKMKEKGDIPEGYSVSREKKERFSLILESASTNQTSMYLCASSFIRQETQYFGPGTRLLVL.

The V gene is TRBV30, the J gene TRBJ1-3; 7 nucleotides align to TRBD1. Germline V gene lookup returns CDR1 GTSNPN and CDR2 SVGIG (reference sequence). With V trimmed by 1 base and J by 2 bases, 8 bases remained unmatched. CDR3 length equals 16 residues. The CDR3 region has the DNA TGTGCCTGGAGTGCGAAATCGACAGGGACTGGAAACACCATATATTTT. It yields the protein CAWSAKSTGTGNTIYF.

This clonotype was picked up many times. The chain uses TRBV20-1 and TRBJ2-5; D is unresolved. V dropped 6 bases and J dropped 1 base, with 12 bases sitting between them. The CDR3 extends over 13 amino acids. Germline assignment: CDR1 DFQATT and CDR2 SNEGSKA (reference sequence). CDR3 loop: CSAITILQETQYF. The CDR3 DNA sequence: TGCAGTGCGATTACAATTCTCCAAGAGACCCAGTACTTC.